The 19 T cell receptor beta chains presented below share a single source sample, sequenced in a study of T cell repertoires in cytomegalovirus infection. TCRdb re-derived calls from the reads in MiXCR, one entry per CDR3 protein. The table shows 150,000 to 200,000 distinct CDR3 sequences, with approximately 14% occurring only once. The sequenced sample consisted of PBMCs. Receptor source: a human donor in good health (CMV status not recorded). Some clones in this sample may be carry-over from other donors' samples.

This clonotype was picked up a small number of times. The genes are TRBV19 and TRBJ1-2, with a possible D match to TRBD1 (5 bases). V lost 7 bases and J lost 4, with 19 bases in between. The CDR3 length is 15 residues. Germline CDR1 is LNHDA and CDR2 is SQIVND (reference sequence). The CDR3 loop reads CASNYNTGLSYGYTF. CDR3 in DNA: TGTGCCAGTAATTATAATACAGGATTGAGCTATGGCTACACCTTC. Supplemented by reference TRBV19 and TRBJ1-2, the full variable domain reads DGGITQSPKYLFRKEGQNVTLSCEQNLNHDAMYWYRQDPGQGLRLIYYSQIVNDFQKGDIAEGYSVSREKKESFPLTVTSAQKNPTAFYLCASNYNTGLSYGYTFGSGTRLTVV.

The V call is TRBV14, the J call TRBJ1-1; D is perhaps TRBD1 (5 bases). This CDR3 comprises 13 residues. Trimming took 3 bases from V and 8 from J, leaving 13 bases between them. CDR1 is SGHDN, CDR2 FVKESK, per germline. CDR3 residues: CASSHIRDGEAFF. DNA for the CDR3: TGTGCCAGCAGCCACATCCGGGACGGAGAAGCTTTCTTT.

The V and J genes are TRBV5-5 and TRBJ2-7; 8 positions match TRBD1. The V segment lost 0 bases and the J segment 1 base; nucleotides outside the gene matches: 3. The CDR3 covers 15 residues. Per the germline V gene, CDR1 is SGHKS and CDR2 is YYEKEE (reference sequence). In DNA, the CDR3 is TGTGCCAGCAGCTTGGTCTGGACAGGGTCCTACGAGCAGTACTTC. As protein: CASSLVWTGSYEQYF.

The V call is TRBV29-1, the J call TRBJ1-1; tentative D call: TRBD1 (5 bases). Germline-derived CDR1 and CDR2 are SQVTM and ANQGSEA. Trimming cost V 5 bases and J 3 bases, with 16 bases left between them. The CDR3 loop spans 14 amino acids. CDR3 in amino acids: CSVREGMGDTEAFF. The CDR3 nucleotides are TGCAGCGTTCGGGAGGGTATGGGGGACACTGAAGCTTTCTTT.

This clonotype came up a few times. This chain's CDR3 is CASSQPIGLGDYGYTF. Written as DNA, the CDR3 is TGTGCCAGCAGCCAGCCGATCGGGCTAGGAGACTATGGCTACACCTTC. The chain has TRBV4-2 and TRBJ1-2; D not certain. CDR3 length: 16 residues. Germline lookup yields CDR1 LGHNA and CDR2 YNFKEQ. The ends were cut back, 3 bases at V and 3 bases at J, with 17 bases in the middle.

This clonotype was counted ten times or more. The rearrangement uses TRBV7-9 and TRBJ1-1, with 8 bases aligning to TRBD1. Trimming removed 4 bases from V and 1 base from J; junction bases left unmatched: 2. CDR3 length: 14 amino acids. Germline CDR1 reads SEHNR; CDR2 reads FQNEAQ (reference sequence). CDR3 residues: CASSWQGANTEAFF. The CDR3 DNA reads as TGTGCCAGCAGCTGGCAGGGGGCGAACACTGAAGCTTTCTTT.

This clonotype was found a few times. The chain has TRBV28 and TRBJ1-3; D possibly corresponds to TRBD1 (5 bases). Germline CDR1 reads MDHEN; CDR2 reads SYDVKM. The CDR3 consists of 16 residues. V dropped 5 bases and J dropped 1 base, with 15 bases sitting between them. The CDR3 DNA is TGTGCCAGCAGTCTCGCCGGGGGAAAGTCTGGAAACACCATATATTTT. The encoded protein is CASSLAGGKSGNTIYF.

The rearrangement links TRBV5-5 to TRBJ1-1; 8 bases are a match to TRBD1. CDR3 length: 18 amino acids. J was trimmed by 4 bases and V by 4 bases; bases with no gene match: 18. Per the germline V gene, CDR1 is SGHKS and CDR2 is YYEKEE (reference sequence). CDR3 region: CASSIRGTGDPRSTEAFF. The CDR3, as DNA: TGTGCCAGCAGCATTAGGGGGACAGGCGACCCCCGATCCACTGAAGCTTTCTTT.

There are many counts of this clonotype. The chain has TRBV20-1 and TRBJ2-3; 9 bases fit TRBD1. Trimming cost V 5 bases and J 5 bases; bases outside gene matches: 5. The CDR3 runs 13 residues. Germline CDR1 DFQATT, CDR2 SNEGSKA (reference sequence). The DNA for the CDR3 is TGCAGTGCTTACAGGGGGCAGGTAGATACGCAGTATTTT. Its translation is CSAYRGQVDTQYF.

The rearrangement joins TRBV28 to TRBJ2-5; no firm D call. Trimming cost V 10 bases and J 1 base, with 7 bases left between them. The CDR3 runs to 11 residues. The germline gives CDR1 MDHEN, CDR2 SYDVKM. The CDR3 region has the DNA TGTGCCACCGGTATCCAAGAGACCCAGTACTTC. This translates into CATGIQETQYF. Full variable domain (outside the CDR3, taken from reference TRBV28 and TRBJ2-5): DVKVTQSSRYLVKRTGEKVFLECVQDMDHENMFWYRQDPGLGLRLIYFSYDVKMKEKGDIPEGYSVSREKKERFSLILESASTNQTSMYLCATGIQETQYFGPGTRLLVL.

The V and J genes are TRBV19 and TRBJ2-1; no firm D call. Germline CDR1 and CDR2: LNHDA and SQIVND (reference sequence). Deletions cut 9 bases from V and 7 bases from J, with 10 bases between. The CDR3 runs 11 residues. The CDR3 loop is CASLKGNEQFF. The CDR3 region has the DNA TGTGCCAGCCTTAAAGGGAATGAGCAGTTCTTC. Drawing the rest from reference TRBV19 and TRBJ2-1, the complete variable domain is DGGITQSPKYLFRKEGQNVTLSCEQNLNHDAMYWYRQDPGQGLRLIYYSQIVNDFQKGDIAEGYSVSREKKESFPLTVTSAQKNPTAFYLCASLKGNEQFFGPGTRLTVL.

In this sample, this clonotype turned up a few times. The chain carries TRBV3-1 and TRBJ2-2; D is perhaps TRBD2 (5 bases). V lost 0 bases and J lost 4, with 9 bases in between. The CDR3 contains 15 residues. The germline gives CDR1 LGHDT, CDR2 YNNKEL (reference sequence). CDR3 loop: CASSQELGVTGELFF. CDR3 coding DNA: TGTGCCAGCAGCCAAGAGCTCGGGGTCACCGGGGAGCTGTTTTTT.

In regard to this clonotype: Being one base from a much bigger clone, this may be a read error. Because it lacks the conserved phenylalanine or tryptophan at the end, this CDR3 is likely a read error. The chain uses TRBV5-1 and TRBJ2-5, with a weak D call TRBD2 (6 bases). V lost 4 bases, J lost 0 bases, and 16 bases lay in between. The CDR3 has 16 residues. Germline-derived CDR1 and CDR2 are SGHRS and YFSETQ. CDR3 coding DNA: TGCGCCAGCAGCGGTGCGAGCGGGCGGTACCAAGAGACCCAGTACTTA. This encodes CASSGASGRYQETQYL.

The sample holds many counts of this clonotype. The chain joins TRBV7-9 to TRBJ1-2; 8 positions match TRBD1. Germline V gene lookup returns CDR1 SEHNR and CDR2 FQNEAQ (reference sequence). This CDR3 has 15 amino acids. Trimming cost V 3 bases and J 4 bases; bases outside gene matches: 7. CDR3 region: CASSLTQGESYGYTF. The CDR3 DNA is TGTGCCAGCAGCTTGACACAGGGGGAGTCCTATGGCTACACCTTC.

This clonotype occurred many times. J is TRBJ2-2 and V is TRBV6-4; D gene ambiguous. From germline, CDR1 is MRHNA and CDR2 SNTAGT. Trimming removed 0 bases at V and 5 bases at J, with 4 bases between. The CDR3 runs to 13 residues. The CDR3: CASSDSETGELFF. The CDR3 DNA follows: TGTGCCAGCAGTGACTCAGAGACCGGGGAGCTGTTTTTT.

This clonotype was seen at least ten times. V gene TRBV7-2 combines with J gene TRBJ1-2, with 8 bases that match TRBD1. Trimming cost V 3 bases and J 4 bases; bases outside gene matches: 4. Germline loops: CDR1 SGHTA, CDR2 FQGNSA. The CDR3 is made up of 14 amino acids. CDR3 nucleotides: TGTGCCAGCAGCTTTGGACAGGGTACCTATGGCTACACCTTC. Encoded protein: CASSFGQGTYGYTF.

This clonotype occurred many times. This chain connects TRBV7-2 to TRBJ2-3; D may be TRBD2 (7 bases). The CDR3 extends over 16 amino acids. V was shortened by 1 base and J by 4 bases, with 15 bases between the two germline ends. The germline CDR1 and CDR2 sequences are SGHTA and FQGNSA. CDR3 DNA sequence: TGTGCCAGCAGCTTAGGGGGGGGGGGGCGTCCAGATACGCAGTATTTT. This translates into CASSLGGGGRPDTQYF.

The chain employs TRBV18 and TRBJ2-7; D perhaps matches TRBD1 (6 bases). The germline gives CDR1 KGHSH, CDR2 LQKENI. Between the trimmed V and J ends, which lost 6 bases and 3 bases, there was a span of 15 bases. This CDR3 has 14 amino acids. The CDR3 DNA sequence: TGTGCCAGCTCTACCACCCAGGGGAACTACGAGCAGTACTTC. This encodes CASSTTQGNYEQYF.

This clonotype was seen a handful of times. In DNA, the CDR3 is TGTGCCAGCAGCGCGGGGACGAGGGCCACTGAAGCTTTCTTT. This encodes CASSAGTRATEAFF. The V call is TRBV9, the J call TRBJ1-1, with D perhaps TRBD1 (5 bases). The CDR3 has 14 amino acids. Germline V CDR1 and CDR2: SGDLS, YYNGEE. V was shortened by 3 bases and J by 4 bases, with 13 bases between the two germline ends. The whole variable domain, remainder taken from reference TRBV9 and TRBJ1-1, is DSGVTQTPKHLITATGQRVTLRCSPRSGDLSVYWYQQSLDQGLQFLIQYYNGEERAKGNILERFSAQQFPDLHSELNLSSLELGDSALYFCASSAGTRATEAFFGQGTRLTVV.